This T cell receptor beta chain derives from a study of blood T cell repertoires in COVID-19. About the study: Both acute and convalescent COVID-19 samples were obtained from the United States, Italy and Spain. Sources were T cells, B-cell-depleted T cells, or PBMCs; the material itself was cDNA or gDNA.

Source study methods: Counts of nucleated cells, estimated from reference gene primer amplification, were obtained. Generated by immunoSEQ multiplex PCR, the TCRdb table keeps only in-frame clones and is missing some. D and trimming come from the DNA, and the V and J calls and clone size come from that table. Of roughly 80,000 clones listed, approximately 78% are singletons. This receptor was taken from a human donor in a cohort sampled during active COVID-19. The sequencing input was peripheral blood.

CDR3 amino acids: CATRITRGGRGETQYF. CDR3 nucleotides: TGTGCCACCCGGATCACTCGGGGGGGCCGTGGAGAGACCCAGTACTTC. The chain joins TRBV11-2 to TRBJ2-5; 8 bases line up with TRBD2. Germline V gene data show CDR1 as SGHAT and CDR2 as FQNNGV. CDR3 length: 16 amino acids. V shed 10 bases, J shed 4 bases, and the junction held 17 bases outside the gene matches.